The rows below give T cell receptor beta chains drawn from one sample of a study of T cell responses to AZD1222 COVID-19 vaccine. TCRdb keeps only in-frame clones here, not all; method: immunoSEQ multiplex PCR. This sample has about 120,000 clones, with roughly 92% found just once. Here the sequenced sample was peripheral blood, taken on day 0 of AZD1222 vaccination. All receptors come from an adult in good health. CDR3s include the opening cysteine and the closing phenylalanine or tryptophan. Fields, in order: V gene, D gene, clone size, CDR3 protein. D genes are given only for firm matches. Size is omitted from some rows. Given values are once, few, many or a class for expanded clones.

>TRBV24-1|.|.
CATSDPQGTGANVLTF
>TRBV18|.|.
CASSPQGRADNSPLHF
>TRBV7-9|.|.
CASSLGVGLSSYEQYF
>TRBV9|.|.
CASSPSDGNQPQHF
>TRBV9|.|.
CASSVEKYRPDTQYF
>TRBV19|.|.
CASSVDYNEQFF
>TRBV24-1|.|once
CATSDSDPGTTYGYTF
>TRBV19|TRBD1|.
CASSQIQGAKNIQYF
>TRBV7-9|.|.
CASSLLGEGVETQYF
>TRBV5-5|.|.
CASSLDRVTSYEQYF
>TRBV3-1/TRBV3-2|TRBD1|once
CASSRTGQVSSSGNTIYF
>TRBV28|TRBD1|.
CASATGGVTSYEQYF
>TRBV3-1/TRBV3-2|.|.
CASSQGTVTEAFF
>TRBV6-4|.|.
CASSEGAQSAETQYF
>TRBV19|.|.
CASSIQSEAFF
>TRBV28|.|.
CASSLGGISYEQYF
>TRBV11-1|.|.
CASSLGIGNYEQYF